This T cell receptor (beta chain) was found in a study of blood T cells in healthy people across ages. A J-beta primer mix and a sample-barcoded 5' primer were used in a second PCR of about 7 to 12 cycles. Researchers report that a template-switch adaptor with 12 random nucleotides tagged each cDNA molecule. TCRdb used MiXCR to reprocess the 5' RACE reads, holding one entry per CDR3 protein. The sample has 1.5 million to 2 million distinct CDR3 sequences, roughly 30% seen once. This clonotype has a count of ten or more. The germline V gene encodes CDR1 MNHNY and CDR2 SVGAGI (reference sequence). This CDR3 spans 15 amino acids. The V end lost 7 bases, the J end lost 2 bases, and 18 bases lay between the germline ends.

V usage is TRBV6-6 and J usage is TRBJ2-7, with D hard to call. The receptor was isolated from a woman in her twenties or thirties in good health. The sequencing sample was made of blood. The CDR3 sequence: CASNTQERTTYEQYF. CDR3 sequence (DNA): TGTGCCAGCAATACGCAGGAGAGGACCACCTACGAGCAGTACTTC.